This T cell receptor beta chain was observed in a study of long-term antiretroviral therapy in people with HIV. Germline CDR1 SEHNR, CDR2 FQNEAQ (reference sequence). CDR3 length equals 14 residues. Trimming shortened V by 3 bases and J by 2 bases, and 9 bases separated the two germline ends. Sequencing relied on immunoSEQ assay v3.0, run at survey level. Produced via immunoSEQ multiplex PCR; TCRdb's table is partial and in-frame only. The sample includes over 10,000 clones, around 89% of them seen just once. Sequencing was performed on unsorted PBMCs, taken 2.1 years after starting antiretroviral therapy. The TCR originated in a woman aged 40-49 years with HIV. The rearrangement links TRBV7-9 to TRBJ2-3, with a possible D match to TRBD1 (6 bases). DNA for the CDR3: TGTGCCAGCAGCTTGCAGGGGCCCACAGATACGCAGTATTTT. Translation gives CASSLQGPTDTQYF.